Below, 12 T cell receptor beta chains from the same sample are listed, as sequenced in a study of metastatic and nonmetastatic thyroid tumors. MiXCR reprocessed the PCR reads for TCRdb. The sample lists 4,000 or so clones, approximately 31% occurring once. Nobody among the patients had been given any treatment before thyroid surgery. Material for sequencing was adjacent normal tissue. The origin of the receptors is a male donor with papillary thyroid cancer or a benign thyroid nodule (not recorded which). Some clones in this sample may be carry-over from other donors' samples.

This clone showed up just a few times. The chain employs TRBV2 and TRBJ1-2; the match to TRBD1 covers 10 bases. The V and J ends lost 6 bases and 7 bases, in that order; junction bases with no gene match: 2. CDR1 and CDR2 from the germline V gene are SNHLY and FYNNEI. This CDR3 spans 12 amino acids. The CDR3 reads CASRGDRGGYTF. For the CDR3, the DNA is TGTGCCAGCAGGGGGGACAGGGGTGGCTACACCTTC.

This clone is medium-sized within its sample. Other nucleotide sequences from this sample produce the same CDR3. The chain recombines TRBV4-2 with TRBJ2-7, with no clear D. This CDR3 is built from 15 residues. The ends were cut back, 0 bases at V and 0 bases at J, with 9 bases in the middle. Per germline, CDR1 LGHNA and CDR2 YNFKEQ. The CDR3 bases are TGTGCCAGCAGCCAAGAAGGAGCCCACTCCTACGAGCAGTACTTC. It yields the protein CASSQEGAHSYEQYF.

Relative to its sample, this clone is medium-sized. This chain connects TRBV19 to TRBJ2-5; D may be TRBD1 or TRBD2 (6 bases each). This CDR3 contains 14 residues. The V and J ends lost 3 bases and 3 bases respectively, with 11 bases between them. The germline V gene has CDR1 LNHDA and CDR2 SQIVND (reference sequence). Written as DNA, the CDR3 is TGTGCCAGTAGTATTTCGGGGGCGAAAGAGACCCAGTACTTC. Encoded protein: CASSISGAKETQYF.

This clone is classed as medium-sized. It may be a read error: a sequence one base away is much more abundant. Additional DNA sequences in this sample encode the identical CDR3. This sequence joins TRBV6-1 and TRBJ2-2; weak D call: TRBD2 (5 bases). This CDR3 region has 14 residues. Germline CDR1 and CDR2: MNHNS and SASEGT. The CDR3 reads CASSQAPNTGELFF. The CDR3 DNA follows: TGTGCCAGCAGCCAGGCCCCAAACACCGGGGAGCTGTTTTTC.

The chain employs TRBV19 and TRBJ1-5; D gene unclear. The CDR3 extends over 14 amino acids. Germline CDR1 LNHDA, CDR2 SQIVND (reference sequence). V gave up 5 bases and J gave up 6 bases, with 14 bases separating them. The CDR3 coding sequence is TGTGCCAGTAGTTTCTGGGTACCGGTTCAGCCCCAGCATTTT. Its protein product is CASSFWVPVQPQHF.

CDR3 in DNA: TGTGCCAGCAGTCCTCTTAGGGGGGACACCAATGAGCAGTTCTTC. The encoded protein is CASSPLRGDTNEQFF. The chain employs TRBV6-2 or TRBV6-3 and TRBJ2-1; D tentatively fits TRBD1 or TRBD2 (6 bases each). Germline CDR1 MNHEY, CDR2 SVGEGT. The CDR3 runs 15 residues. V lost 5 bases and J 6 bases, leaving 17 bases between the germline ends.

This sequence joins TRBV12-3 or TRBV12-4 and TRBJ1-2; no definite D call. V dropped 4 bases and J dropped 6 bases, with 9 bases sitting between them. This CDR3 region has 12 residues. The CDR3 coding sequence is TGTGCCAGCAGTTCCTCTGCTGATGGCTACACCTTC. This translates into CASSSSADGYTF.

This clone was counted only a few times. The chain links TRBV6-5 to TRBJ1-5; no clear D gene. This CDR3 contains 12 residues. CDR1 is MNHEY, CDR2 SVGAGI, per germline. The V and J ends lost 4 bases and 5 bases respectively, with 6 bases between them. CDR3 nucleotide sequence: TGTGCCAGCAGTTCTCCGGATCAGCCCCAGCATTTT. Protein: CASSSPDQPQHF.

Of note for this clone: Sequence at one end of the junction differs from germline and may be a read error. The chain is built from TRBV28 and TRBJ2-5; D call uncertain. CDR3 length: 12 residues. Germline V CDR1 and CDR2: MDHEN, SYDVKM. For the CDR3, the DNA is TGTGCCAGCAGTTGGATCACAGAGACCCAGTATTTC. Its protein product is CASSWITETQYF.

The CDR3 sequence is CASKLSGFSYEQYF. CDR3 bases: TGTGCCAGCAAACTCTCCGGGTTCTCCTACGAGCAGTACTTC. This chain connects TRBV28 to TRBJ2-7; D not resolved. The CDR3 covers 14 residues. V dropped 7 bases and J dropped 0 bases, with 13 bases sitting between them. Per germline, CDR1 MDHEN and CDR2 SYDVKM.

The chain recombines TRBV12-3 or TRBV12-4 with TRBJ2-5; a weak D match, TRBD2 (6 bases). CDR3 length: 12 amino acids. Trimming removed 6 bases from V and 10 bases from J, with 15 bases in between. As DNA, the CDR3 is TGTGCCAGCAGCGCCGTTCTGGGGGGCCAGTACTTC. This codes for CASSAVLGGQYF.

This clone is categorized as medium-sized (0.01 to 0.1%). The chain uses TRBV11-2 and TRBJ1-2; possibly TRBD1 for D (6 bases). Trimming stripped 5 bases from V and 5 bases from J, with 12 bases between. CDR3 length equals 13 residues. Germline CDR1 is SGHAT and CDR2 is FQNNGV. CDR3 in DNA: TGTGCCAGCAGCCTCAACAGGGATTATGGCTACACCTTC. Its translation is CASSLNRDYGYTF.